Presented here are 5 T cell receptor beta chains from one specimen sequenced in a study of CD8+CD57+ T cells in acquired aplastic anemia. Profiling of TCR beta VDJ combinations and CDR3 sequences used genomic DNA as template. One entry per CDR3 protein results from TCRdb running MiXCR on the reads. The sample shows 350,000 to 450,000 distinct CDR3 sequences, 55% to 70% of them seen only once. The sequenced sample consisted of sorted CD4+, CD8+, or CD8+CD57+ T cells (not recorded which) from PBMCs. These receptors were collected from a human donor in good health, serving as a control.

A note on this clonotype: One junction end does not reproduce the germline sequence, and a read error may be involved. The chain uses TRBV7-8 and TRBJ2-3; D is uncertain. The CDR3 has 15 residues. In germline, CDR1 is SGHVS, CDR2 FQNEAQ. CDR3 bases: TGCGCCAGCAGCGTGACACAGCATAAGGGAGATACGCAGTATTTT. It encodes CASSVTQHKGDTQYF. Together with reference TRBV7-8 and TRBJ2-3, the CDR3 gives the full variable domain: GAGVSQSPRYKVAKRGQDVALRCDPISGHVSLFWYQQALGQGPEFLTYFQNEAQLDKSGLPSDRFFAERPEGSVSTLKIQRTQQEDSAVYLCASSVTQHKGDTQYFGPGTRLTVL.

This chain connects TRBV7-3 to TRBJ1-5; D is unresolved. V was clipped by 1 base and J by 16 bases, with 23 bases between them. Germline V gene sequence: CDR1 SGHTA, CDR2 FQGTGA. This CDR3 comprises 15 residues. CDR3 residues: CASSLSNTQNLFQHF. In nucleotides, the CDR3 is TGTGCCAGCAGCTTAAGTAACACGCAAAATCTCTTCCAACATTTT.

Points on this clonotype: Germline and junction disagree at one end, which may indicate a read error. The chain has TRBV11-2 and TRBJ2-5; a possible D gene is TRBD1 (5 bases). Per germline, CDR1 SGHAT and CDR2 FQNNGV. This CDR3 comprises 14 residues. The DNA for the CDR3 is TGTGCCAGCAGCCTAAGGGTGGGGCAAGCGACCGAGTACTTC. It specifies CASSLRVGQATEYF.

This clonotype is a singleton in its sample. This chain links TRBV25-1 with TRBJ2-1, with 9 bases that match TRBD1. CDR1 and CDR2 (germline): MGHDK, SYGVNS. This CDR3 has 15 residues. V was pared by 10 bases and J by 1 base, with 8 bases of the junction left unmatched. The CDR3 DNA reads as TGTGCCATCTCCTCCGGGACAGGGTCCTACAATGAGCAGTTCTTC. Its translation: CAISSGTGSYNEQFF.

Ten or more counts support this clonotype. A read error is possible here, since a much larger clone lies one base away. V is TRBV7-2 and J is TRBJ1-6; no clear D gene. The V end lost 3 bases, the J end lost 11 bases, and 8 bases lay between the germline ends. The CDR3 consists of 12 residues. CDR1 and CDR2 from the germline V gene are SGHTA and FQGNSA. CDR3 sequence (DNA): TGTGCCAGCAGCTTCGGGAATCCACCCCTCCACTTT. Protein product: CASSFGNPPLHF.